Listed below are T cell receptor beta chains from one sample, sequenced in a study of blood T cell repertoires in COVID-19. Clones were sequenced by immunoSEQ multiplex PCR, and TCRdb holds only the in-frame ones, with some missing. Of 200,000 or so clones in the sample, 70% to 90% are singletons; the top ten hold roughly 3.5%. Sequenced: peripheral blood. The receptors come from a man aged 55 to 70 with acute or convalescent COVID-19. Each CDR3 is given with its conserved first and last residue. The D gene is left open where the match is weak. A clone size is listed for some rows: how often the clone was seen (once, few, many), or a class if it is expanded.

j_call clone_size d_call v_call cdr3_aa cdr3_nt
TRBJ2-1 . . TRBV5-6 CASFQQGLANYNEQFF TGTGCCAGTTTCCAGCAGGGGCTAGCTAACTACAATGAGCAGTTCTTC
TRBJ2-7 . TRBD2 TRBV19 CASGRGGGYEQYF TGTGCCAGTGGCCGCGGGGGGGGCTACGAGCAGTACTTC
TRBJ2-5 . TRBD1 TRBV19 CASSISGRGPETQYF TGTGCCAGTAGTATAAGTGGCAGGGGGCCGGAGACCCAGTACTTC
TRBJ2-1 . . TRBV30 CAWSRLRSSYNEQFF TGTGCCTGGAGCAGACTGCGGAGCTCCTACAATGAGCAGTTCTTC
TRBJ2-5 . . TRBV6-5 CASGPLEGVTQYF TGTGCCAGCGGCCCCCTTGAGGGTGTGACCCAGTACTTC
TRBJ2-5 . . TRBV19 CASSATDHPGETQYF TGTGCCAGTAGTGCAACGGACCATCCGGGGGAGACCCAGTACTTC
TRBJ2-1 once TRBD2 TRBV14 CASSPRAGEVGYNEQFF TGTGCCAGCAGCCCGCGGGCGGGAGAAGTAGGGTACAATGAGCAGTTCTTC
TRBJ2-1 . TRBD2 TRBV25-1 CASSVTYRAGSSYNEQFF TGTGCCAGCAGTGTCACTTACAGAGCGGGAAGCTCCTACAATGAGCAGTTCTTC
TRBJ1-6 once . TRBV7-6 CASSREADYNSPLHF TGTGCCAGCAGCAGAGAGGCAGACTATAATTCACCCCTCCACTTT
TRBJ2-2 . TRBD1 TRBV2 CASSPDRVGTGELFF TGTGCCAGCAGCCCGGACAGGGTGGGCACCGGGGAGCTGTTTTTT
TRBJ2-7 . TRBD2 TRBV10-3 CAIRTGRSYEQYF TGTGCCATCAGGACCGGGAGGAGCTACGAGCAGTACTTC
TRBJ1-3 . . TRBV28 CASSIYGQRNTIYF TGTGCCAGCAGTATTTACGGACAGCGGAACACCATATATTTT
TRBJ1-1 . TRBD1 TRBV15 CATSRVEGAAFF TGTGCCACCAGCAGAGTCGAGGGGGCCGCTTTCTTT
TRBJ1-1 . . TRBV6-1 CASSAFFGGMNTEAFF TGTGCCAGCAGTGCTTTTTTCGGGGGTATGAACACTGAAGCTTTCTTT
TRBJ2-7 . . TRBV3-1/TRBV3-2 CASSQVAYHEQYF TGTGCCAGCAGCCAAGTTGCCTACCACGAGCAGTACTTC
TRBJ1-2 . . TRBV9 CASSQTNYGYTF TGTGCCAGCAGCCAAACTAACTATGGCTACACCTTC
TRBJ2-2 . . TRBV6-5 CASSTIRGGELFF TGTGCCAGCAGTACCATCAGGGGCGGGGAGCTGTTTTTT
TRBJ2-3 . . TRBV15 CAPSPQYF TGTGCCCCCTCCCCGCAGTATTTT
TRBJ1-1 . . TRBV10-2 CATKAGERTEAFF TGCGCCACCAAAGCCGGGGAACGGACTGAAGCTTTCTTT
TRBJ2-5 . TRBD2 TRBV7-3 CASSPRGVAGGGRLGETQYF TGTGCCAGCAGCCCAAGGGGAGTAGCGGGGGGCGGAAGACTGGGAGAGACCCAGTACTTC
TRBJ2-7 . . TRBV11-1 CASSIKQGLAYEQYF TGTGCCAGCAGCATAAAACAGGGATTGGCATACGAGCAGTACTTC
TRBJ1-5 few TRBD1 TRBV28 CASSLGQGAEGNQPQHF TGTGCCAGCAGTTTAGGACAGGGGGCAGAGGGCAATCAGCCCCAGCATTTT
TRBJ1-5 . . TRBV19 CASSIVSDSYSNQPQHF TGTGCCAGTAGTATAGTTTCGGACAGTTATAGCAATCAGCCCCAGCATTTT
TRBJ1-2 . . TRBV9 CASSAGSGNGYTF TGTGCCAGCAGCGCAGGAAGCGGGAATGGCTACACCTTC
TRBJ1-2 . . TRBV19 CATPGGVSGYTF TGTGCCACCCCGGGGGGGGTCTCTGGCTACACCTTC
TRBJ1-2 . . TRBV12-1 CASSFLAGPNYGYTF TGTGCCAGCAGCTTTTTGGCAGGGCCGAACTATGGCTACACCTTC
TRBJ2-1 . TRBD1 TRBV5-1 CASSFSPGQLYNEQFF TGCGCCAGCAGCTTCTCTCCGGGACAGCTATACAATGAGCAGTTCTTC
TRBJ2-3 . . TRBV6-5 CASSYRGRGGDTQYF TGTGCCAGCAGTTATAGGGGGAGGGGAGGGGATACGCAGTATTTT
TRBJ2-1 once TRBD2 TRBV2 CASQRSSGRGNEQFF TGTGCCAGCCAACGGAGTAGCGGGAGAGGGAATGAGCAGTTCTTC
TRBJ2-1 . . TRBV25-1 CASPEDFPSLEQFF TGTGCCTCCCCAGAGGACTTCCCCTCTCTCGAGCAGTTCTTC
TRBJ2-2 . . TRBV28 CASSSWDTRPNTGELFF TGTGCCAGCAGTTCCTGGGACACCCGACCTAACACCGGGGAGCTGTTTTTT
TRBJ2-3 . TRBD2 TRBV7-9 CATPMGKRAGRTDTQYF TGTGCCACCCCAATGGGGAAAAGAGCGGGACGGACAGATACGCAGTATTTT
TRBJ1-3 . . TRBV2 CASRQDGRNTIYF TGTGCCAGCAGGCAGGATGGTAGAAACACCATATATTTT
TRBJ2-1 . TRBD1 TRBV28 CASGDNRGSGNEQFF TGTGCCAGCGGGGATAACAGGGGGTCGGGTAATGAGCAGTTCTTC
TRBJ2-5 . TRBD1 TRBV18 CASSPNRGREETQYF TGTGCCAGCTCACCAAACAGGGGGCGGGAGGAGACCCAGTACTTC
TRBJ2-2 . . TRBV7-6 CASSPRTGELFF TGTGCCAGCAGCCCCCGGACCGGGGAGCTGTTTTTT
TRBJ2-3 . TRBD2 TRBV5-1 CASSWDYRDTQYF TGCGCCAGCAGCTGGGACTATAGAGATACGCAGTATTTT
TRBJ2-1 . . TRBV10-3 CAISPGVLRNEQFF TGTGCCATCAGCCCAGGGGTGTTACGGAATGAGCAGTTCTTC
TRBJ1-3 . . TRBV28 CASSLMGFSSGNTIYF TGTGCCAGCAGTTTAATGGGCTTTTCTTCTGGAAACACCATATATTTT
TRBJ1-4 . TRBD1 TRBV19 CASSIIDRANEKLFF TGTGCCAGTAGTATCATCGACAGGGCGAATGAAAAACTGTTTTTT
TRBJ2-7 once TRBD1 TRBV11-2 CASSSGTAYEQYF TGTGCCAGCAGCTCCGGGACAGCCTACGAGCAGTACTTC
TRBJ2-3 . . TRBV6-5 CASTRADTQYF TGTGCCAGCACCAGGGCAGATACGCAGTATTTT
TRBJ2-1 . TRBD1 TRBV19 CASSLQGASSDEQFF TGTGCCAGTAGCCTACAGGGGGCGTCTAGCGATGAGCAGTTCTTC